What follows is one T cell receptor (beta chain) and its context. Its antigen is unknown. Trimming cost V 2 bases and J 9 bases; bases outside gene matches: 6. CDR1 and CDR2 (germline): MNHEY, SVGAGI. This CDR3 comprises 15 residues. These data originate in a study of Ad26.COV2.S vaccination and SARS-CoV-2 variants. Study in general: Of the COV1001 trial arms, the Ad26.COV2.S arm included the donor. Intramuscular Ad26.COV2.S at 5x10^10 or 1x10^11 viral particles. Study outcomes and limitations: Substantial post-vaccination breadth of spike-specific CD8+ and CD4+ T cell responses was reported.

Generated by immunoSEQ multiplex PCR, the TCRdb table keeps only in-frame clones and is missing some. Of roughly 500,000 clones in the sample, 70% to 90% were seen once. Stated treatment: roughly 19 received Ad26.COV2.S at low or high dose, single or two shots; about 5 received placebo; per-sample allocation not given. Specimen acquisition occurred on day 63 following the initial vaccine or placebo injection. The vaccine antigen was prefusion-stabilized Wuhan SARS-CoV-2 spike. The source was peripheral blood, collected in a trial of Ad26.COV2.S vaccine versus placebo. The gene calls are TRBV6-5 and TRBJ2-1, with 11 nucleotides matching TRBD2. The source of this sequence is a person between 18 and 65 years old who received the Ad26.COV2.S COVID-19 vaccine or a placebo. The DNA for the CDR3 is TGTGCCAGCAGTTACGGTCTAGCGGGAGGTGGTGAGCAGTTCTTC. It yields the protein CASSYGLAGGGEQFF.